Listed below are T cell receptor beta chains from one sample, sequenced in a study of blood T cell repertoires in COVID-19. Only in-frame clones appear in the TCRdb table, and some are missing; sequencing was by immunoSEQ multiplex PCR. The profile shows under 200,000 clones, 80% of them singletons. Sequenced: peripheral blood. These receptors all come from a man between 60 and 75 years old with acute or convalescent COVID-19. Each CDR3 is given with its conserved first and last residue. Fields, in order: CDR3 length, V gene, J gene, D gene, clone size, CDR3 protein, CDR3 DNA. The D gene is left open where the match is weak. For some rows the clone size is stated as once, few or many, or as a class when expanded; others skip it.

len: 13; v_gene: TRBV6-5; j_gene: TRBJ1-5; d_gene: -; abundance: -; CDR3aa: CASSQGLHQPQHF; CDR3nt: TGTGCCAGCAGCCAGGGGCTTCATCAGCCCCAGCATTTT
len: 14; v_gene: TRBV12-5; j_gene: TRBJ1-3; d_gene: -; abundance: -; CDR3aa: CASGLRGSGNTIYF; CDR3nt: TGTGCTAGTGGTTTGAGAGGGTCTGGAAACACCATATATTTT
len: 17; v_gene: TRBV7-9; j_gene: TRBJ2-3; d_gene: TRBD2; abundance: few; CDR3aa: CASSLGGLAGRTDTQYF; CDR3nt: TGTGCCAGCAGCTTAGGGGGACTAGCGGGGCGCACAGATACGCAGTATTTT
len: 15; v_gene: TRBV2; j_gene: TRBJ2-1; d_gene: TRBD2; abundance: -; CDR3aa: CASSFRTSGGSEQFF; CDR3nt: TGTGCCAGCAGTTTTCGGACTAGCGGGGGGTCTGAGCAGTTCTTC
len: 16; v_gene: TRBV2; j_gene: TRBJ1-2; d_gene: TRBD1; abundance: -; CDR3aa: CASSAGRTGGPYGYTF; CDR3nt: TGTGCCAGCAGTGCTGGCCGGACAGGCGGCCCCTATGGCTACACCTTC
len: 17; v_gene: TRBV4-2; j_gene: TRBJ2-7; d_gene: TRBD2; abundance: -; CDR3aa: CASSQPVGAGASYEQYF; CDR3nt: TGTGCCAGCAGCCAACCAGTTGGCGCGGGAGCCTCCTACGAGCAGTACTTC
len: 14; v_gene: TRBV4-3; j_gene: TRBJ1-2; d_gene: -; abundance: -; CDR3aa: CASSQDTRGLGYTF; CDR3nt: TGCGCCAGCAGCCAAGATACCCGCGGACTTGGCTACACCTTC
len: 14; v_gene: TRBV20-1; j_gene: TRBJ2-1; d_gene: -; abundance: -; CDR3aa: CSASRLFAANEQFF; CDR3nt: TGCAGTGCTAGTCGACTCTTCGCCGCCAATGAGCAGTTCTTC
len: 15; v_gene: TRBV7-2; j_gene: TRBJ2-7; d_gene: TRBD1; abundance: -; CDR3aa: CASSLIEQGFAEQYF; CDR3nt: TGTGCCAGCAGCTTAATCGAACAGGGGTTTGCCGAGCAGTACTTC
len: 15; v_gene: TRBV6-5; j_gene: TRBJ2-7; d_gene: TRBD2; abundance: -; CDR3aa: CASSRPAGGGYEQYF; CDR3nt: TGTGCCAGCAGCCGACCGGCGGGGGGAGGGTACGAGCAGTACTTC
len: 13; v_gene: TRBV14; j_gene: TRBJ1-1; d_gene: -; abundance: -; CDR3aa: CASSQDWNTEAFF; CDR3nt: TGTGCCAGCAGCCAAGACTGGAACACTGAAGCTTTCTTT
len: 15; v_gene: TRBV18; j_gene: TRBJ2-1; d_gene: TRBD2; abundance: -; CDR3aa: CASSPGTSVGNEQFF; CDR3nt: TGTGCCAGCTCACCAGGGACTAGCGTAGGCAATGAGCAGTTCTTC